This TCR beta chain was identified during a study of blood T cell repertoires in COVID-19. Whole-study context: Both acute and convalescent COVID-19 samples were obtained from the United States, Italy and Spain. Sample material is recorded as cDNA or gDNA derived from T cells, B-cell-depleted T cells, or PBMCs.

Data came from immunoSEQ multiplex PCR; TCRdb stores just in-frame clones and leaves some out. The sample shows around 50,000 clones, roughly 90% of them seen only once. The CDR3 is made up of 16 amino acids. Between the trimmed V and J ends, which lost 3 bases and 0 bases, there was a span of 16 bases. Germline V gives CDR1 SGHDT, CDR2 YYEEEE. Source material: peripheral blood. This sequence originates from a human donor in a cohort sampled during active COVID-19. The rearrangement uses TRBV5-6 and TRBJ2-7; a weak D match, TRBD1 (5 bases). The CDR3 here is CASSSRQRLVSYEQYF. For the CDR3, the DNA is TGTGCCAGCAGCTCGAGACAGAGGTTGGTCTCCTACGAGCAGTACTTC.